Listed here are 15 T cell receptor beta chains from one sample, sequenced in a study of T cell responses to AZD1222 COVID-19 vaccine. TCRdb's table, derived via immunoSEQ multiplex PCR, lists solely in-frame clones and lacks some. This sample has more than 110,000 clones, with about 86% found just once. The sample in question was peripheral blood, obtained on day 0 of AZD1222 vaccination. The source of these receptors is an adult in good health.

The gene calls are TRBV29-1 and TRBJ2-3; D possibly corresponds to TRBD2 (6 bases). Per the germline V gene, CDR1 is SQVTM and CDR2 is ANQGSEA. The CDR3 has 11 amino acids. The germline V and J ends were trimmed by 3 bases and 5 bases, with 6 bases remaining between them. The CDR3 spells CSVDSGDTQYF. The CDR3 DNA reads as TGCAGCGTTGATAGCGGAGATACGCAGTATTTT.

Ten or more counts support this clone. The CDR3 DNA is TGTGCCAGCAGCTTAACAAAAGGGAATTCACCCCTCCACTTT. Amino acid sequence: CASSLTKGNSPLHF. The rearrangement uses TRBV7-8 and TRBJ1-6; the D is unclear. Trimming shortened V by 2 bases and J by 7 bases, and 9 bases separated the two germline ends. In germline, CDR1 is SGHVS, CDR2 FQNEAQ. The CDR3 length is 14 residues.

In its sample, this clone was seen a few times. The genes are TRBV24-1 and TRBJ2-7; TRBD2 matches at 14 bases. J gave up 4 bases and V 5 bases, and 15 bases lay outside the gene matches. The CDR3 has 19 residues. The germline V gene has CDR1 KGHDR and CDR2 SFDVKD. CDR3 sequence: CATSAPIPRLAGGPYEQYF. CDR3 coding DNA: TGTGCCACCAGTGCCCCAATCCCCCGACTAGCGGGAGGGCCTTACGAGCAGTACTTC.

The chain couples TRBV10-1 to TRBJ1-6; D is ambiguous. This CDR3 is built from 13 residues. The ends were cut back, 2 bases at V and 4 bases at J, with 3 bases in the middle. CDR1 WNHNN and CDR2 SYGVQD come from the germline V gene (reference sequence). Written as DNA, the CDR3 is TGCGCCAGCAGTGAGCAATATAATTCACCCCTCCACTTT. Protein product: CASSEQYNSPLHF.

This rearrangement joins TRBV7-2 to TRBJ2-1, with D uncertain. Germline-derived CDR1 and CDR2 are SGHTA and FQGNSA. V gave up 1 base and J gave up 5 bases, with 21 bases separating them. CDR3 length: 18 amino acids. CDR3 bases: TGTGCCAGCAGCTTAGTAGGAACTACTTCCCATGCGGACAATGAGCAGTTCTTC. Protein sequence: CASSLVGTTSHADNEQFF.

V usage is TRBV19 and J usage is TRBJ2-1; D is undetermined. Germline CDR1 and CDR2: LNHDA and SQIVND (reference sequence). Trimming left V 7 bases short and J 5 bases short, with 6 bases between. The CDR3 loop spans 11 amino acids. CDR3 bases: TGTGCCAGTACCCATAACAATGAGCAGTTCTTC. Translated, it gives CASTHNNEQFF.

The chain couples TRBV28 to TRBJ2-7; TRBD2 matches at 8 bases. Germline lookup yields CDR1 MDHEN and CDR2 SYDVKM. This CDR3 contains 15 residues. The V gene end was trimmed by 6 bases and the J gene end by 6 bases; junction bases not matched to a gene: 13. CDR3 protein: CASSLPRAGVVEQYF. The CDR3 bases are TGTGCCAGCAGCCTCCCCCGAGCGGGAGTGGTCGAGCAGTACTTC.

The genes are TRBV7-3 and TRBJ2-1, with D tentatively TRBD2 (5 bases). CDR1 and CDR2 from the germline V gene are SGHTA and FQGTGA. The V end was cut by 5 bases, the J end by 8 bases, with 19 bases between. The CDR3 totals 15 residues. The CDR3 loop reads CASSVGDYPEDEQFF. The CDR3 bases are TGTGCCAGCAGCGTCGGCGACTATCCGGAGGATGAGCAGTTCTTC.

The chain couples TRBV19 to TRBJ2-2; tentatively, D is TRBD2 (7 bases). V was clipped by 7 bases and J by 6 bases, with 12 bases between them. CDR3 length: 13 residues. Germline lookup yields CDR1 LNHDA and CDR2 SQIVND (reference sequence). CDR3 nucleotides: TGTGCCAGTACCAAAGGGGGGGCCGGGGAGCTGTTTTTT. Protein product: CASTKGGAGELFF.

The genes are TRBV6-5 and TRBJ1-1; D remains unclear. CDR1 and CDR2 (germline): MNHEY, SVGAGI. The V gene lost 2 bases and the J gene lost 1 base, with 8 bases spanning the gap. This CDR3 spans 14 amino acids. The CDR3 DNA is TGTGCCAGCAGTTACCAGCCCCGGAACACTGAAGCTTTCTTT. It encodes CASSYQPRNTEAFF.

This sequence joins TRBV7-9 and TRBJ1-2, with D uncertain. CDR3 length: 14 amino acids. Trimming shortened V by 1 base and J by 4 bases, and 10 bases separated the two germline ends. Germline V gene lookup returns CDR1 SEHNR and CDR2 FQNEAQ (reference sequence). CDR3 residues: CASSLESVLYGYTF. The CDR3 DNA reads TGTGCCAGCAGCTTAGAGTCTGTACTCTATGGCTACACCTTC. Looking up the rest from reference TRBV7-9 and TRBJ1-2 gives the full variable domain: DTGVSQNPRHKITKRGQNVTFRCDPISEHNRLYWYRQTLGQGPEFLTYFQNEAQLEKSRLLSDRFSAERPKGSFSTLEIQRTEQGDSAMYLCASSLESVLYGYTFGSGTRLTVV.

The CDR3 DNA is TGTGCCAGCAGGACAGGGGTCGGCTCCTACGAGCAGTACTTC. Its protein product is CASRTGVGSYEQYF. V gene TRBV6-5 combines with J gene TRBJ2-7, with TRBD1 identical over 8 bases. V trimming: 6 bases; J trimming: 0 bases; junction bases outside the gene matches: 4. The germline V gene encodes CDR1 MNHEY and CDR2 SVGAGI. The CDR3 extends over 14 amino acids.

This clone was counted once. The chain has TRBV27 and TRBJ1-5; tentative D call: TRBD1 (5 bases). The CDR3 sequence is 17 residues long. The V gene's germline CDR1 is MNHEY and CDR2 SMNVEV (reference sequence). Trimming left V 4 bases short and J 3 bases short, with 19 bases between. Here the CDR3 DNA reads TGTGCCAGCAGTTCCATTTCCGACAGAGTTTCCAATCAGCCCCAGCATTTT. Encoded protein: CASSSISDRVSNQPQHF.

This clone was seen at least ten times. The genes are TRBV27 and TRBJ2-7, with 7 bases lining up with TRBD2. From germline, CDR1 is MNHEY and CDR2 SMNVEV (reference sequence). V was pared by 5 bases and J by 7 bases, with 8 bases of the junction left unmatched. This CDR3 region has 13 residues. The CDR3 here is CASSLRLAGEQYF. As DNA, the CDR3 is TGTGCCAGCAGTCTACGACTAGCAGGGGAGCAGTACTTC.

This clone was seen once. The rearrangement joins TRBV7-3 to TRBJ2-1, with TRBD1 as a possible D gene (7 bases). CDR1 is SGHTA and CDR2 is FQGTGA in the germline V gene. The length of the CDR3 is 13 residues. V was shortened by 4 bases and J by 9 bases, with 13 bases between the two germline ends. CDR3 residues: CASSSGGMSEQFF. CDR3 sequence (DNA): TGTGCCAGCAGCTCAGGGGGGATGAGTGAGCAGTTCTTC. The whole variable domain, remainder taken from reference TRBV7-3 and TRBJ2-1, is GAGVSQTPSNKVTEKGKYVELRCDPISGHTALYWYRQSLGQGPEFLIYFQGTGAADDSGLPNDRFFAVRPEGSVSTLKIQRTERGDSAVYLCASSSGGMSEQFFGPGTRLTVL.